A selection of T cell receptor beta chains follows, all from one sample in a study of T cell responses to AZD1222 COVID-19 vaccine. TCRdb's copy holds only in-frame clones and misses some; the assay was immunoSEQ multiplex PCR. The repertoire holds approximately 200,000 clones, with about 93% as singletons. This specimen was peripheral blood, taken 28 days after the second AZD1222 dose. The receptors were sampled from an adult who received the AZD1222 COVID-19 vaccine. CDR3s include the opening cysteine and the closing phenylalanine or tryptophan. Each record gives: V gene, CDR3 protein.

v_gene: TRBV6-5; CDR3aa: CASSPTRNSNEQFF
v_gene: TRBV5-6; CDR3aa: CASSSRGNYMNTEAFF
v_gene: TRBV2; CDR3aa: CASTRDFGDTQYF
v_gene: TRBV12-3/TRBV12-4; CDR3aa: CASSSGDQPQHF
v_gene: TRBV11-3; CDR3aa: CASSLSGNSYNEQFF
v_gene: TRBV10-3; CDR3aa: CAISEHASNQPQHF
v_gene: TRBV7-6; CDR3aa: CASSASTGSRTEAFF
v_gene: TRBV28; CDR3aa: CAVLGFGAEAFF
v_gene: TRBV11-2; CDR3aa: CASSPIASSYEQYF
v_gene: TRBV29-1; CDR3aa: CSVEDTSGYTEAFF
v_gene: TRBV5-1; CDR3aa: CASSFYVGRSNTGELFF
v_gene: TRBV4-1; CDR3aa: CASSQVGRLHGYTF
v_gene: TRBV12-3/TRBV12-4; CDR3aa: CASRATYEKLFF
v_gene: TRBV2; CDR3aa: CASSGGADGYTF
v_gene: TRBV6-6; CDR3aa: CASRGDGGGVPDTQYF
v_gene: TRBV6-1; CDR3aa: CASSEVPGGLNSPLHF
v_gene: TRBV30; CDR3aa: CAWDNGGYTF
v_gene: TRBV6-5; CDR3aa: CASSPTTIHQPQHF
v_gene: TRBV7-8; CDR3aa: CASSLEGESSYEQYF
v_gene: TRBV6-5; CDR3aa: CASSYLPYSNQPQHF
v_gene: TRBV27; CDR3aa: CASSTKQGYTEAFF
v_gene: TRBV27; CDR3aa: CASSFGGVRTGELFF
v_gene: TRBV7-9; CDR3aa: CASSSIGAVSETQYF
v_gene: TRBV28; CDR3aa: CASNSGTNTGELFF